What follows are 15 T cell receptor beta chains derived from one specimen sequenced in a study of CD8+ T cells in alopecia areata. The treatment was: oral pan-JAK inhibitor, 5-10 mg twice daily. Punch biopsies of lesional scalp, plus peripheral blood, were taken from alopecia areata patients. Sequencing templates came from extracted RNA that was reverse transcribed into cDNA. The method was immunoSEQ multiplex PCR; TCRdb's version includes in-frame clones alone and lacks a portion of them. The sample includes 15,000 to 20,000 clones, 59% of them seen just once. The sample consisted of skin, taken at week 4, from a patient treated with tofacitinib. These TCRs come from a human donor with alopecia areata.

This chain uses TRBV11-2 with TRBJ1-2, with no clear D. Per germline, CDR1 SGHAT and CDR2 FQNNGV. This CDR3 has 15 amino acids. V was pared by 0 bases and J by 1 base, with 9 bases between. The CDR3 nucleotides read TGTGCCAGCAGCTTAGAAGCCCCCTTTAACTATGGCTACACCTTC. Translation gives CASSLEAPFNYGYTF.

The rearrangement joins TRBV5-4 to TRBJ2-2; D unclear. Germline V lookup: CDR1 SGHNT, CDR2 YYREEE (reference sequence). This CDR3 region has 13 residues. V lost 0 bases and J 7 bases, leaving 7 bases between the germline ends. The CDR3 is CASSLDVGGELFF. The CDR3 coding sequence is TGTGCCAGCAGCTTGGACGTGGGCGGGGAGCTGTTTTTT.

The chain recombines TRBV29-1 with TRBJ2-3; 7 nucleotides agree with TRBD2. CDR1 and CDR2 from the germline V gene are SQVTM and ANQGSEA. CDR3 length: 11 amino acids. V lost 6 bases, J lost 4 bases, and 1 base stayed unmatched. The chain's CDR3 is CSVGGSDTQYF. CDR3 nucleotides: TGCAGCGTCGGGGGGTCAGATACGCAGTATTTT.

The chain has TRBV6-1 and TRBJ2-1, with TRBD2 identical over 8 bases. CDR3 size: 16 residues. The V gene end was trimmed by 4 bases and the J gene end by 6 bases; junction bases not matched to a gene: 11. CDR1 and CDR2 (germline): MNHNS, SASEGT. This CDR3 is CASSVPLGLAGNEQFF. In DNA, the CDR3 is TGTGCCAGCAGTGTACCCCTAGGACTAGCCGGCAATGAGCAGTTCTTC.

Within the sample, this clone is medium-sized. The chain has TRBV28 and TRBJ1-1; D is undetermined. Trimming removed 6 bases at V and 5 bases at J, with 13 bases between. From germline, CDR1 is MDHEN and CDR2 SYDVKM. The CDR3 is 13 amino acids. The CDR3 DNA reads TGTGCCAGCAGCTTCCATATGGCGACTGAAGCTTTCTTT. This codes for CASSFHMATEAFF.

There are a few counts of this clone. This chain joins TRBV29-1 and TRBJ1-1; no definite D call. V shed 4 bases and J shed 4 bases, with 13 bases lying between them. The length of the CDR3 is 13 residues. From germline, CDR1 is SQVTM and CDR2 ANQGSEA. CDR3 coding DNA: TGCAGCGTTGTGGACGGATCTCCCACTGAAGCTTTCTTT. This gives the protein CSVVDGSPTEAFF.

V gene TRBV7-9 combines with J gene TRBJ1-1; D unresolved. There are 17 residues in the CDR3. V was trimmed by 1 base and J by 4 bases, leaving 19 bases between them. Germline CDR1 reads SEHNR; CDR2 reads FQNEAQ (reference sequence). In DNA, the CDR3 is TGTGCCAGCAGCTTAGGGTCGGAAATTATACAAACCACTGAAGCTTTCTTT. This gives the protein CASSLGSEIIQTTEAFF.

This sequence joins TRBV11-2 and TRBJ2-7, with no clear D. Germline V gene sequence: CDR1 SGHAT, CDR2 FQNNGV. Trimming took off 3 bases at V and 0 bases at J, with 15 bases between the two ends. The CDR3 extends over 16 amino acids. The CDR3 DNA reads TGTGCCAGCAGCTTTCCATATGGCGGAAGCTCCTACGAGCAGTACTTC. Its translation is CASSFPYGGSSYEQYF.

The chain combines TRBV19 with TRBJ2-1; D unresolved. Germline V CDR1 and CDR2: LNHDA, SQIVND (reference sequence). Trimming removed 5 bases at V and 4 bases at J, with 12 bases between. This CDR3 is 14 amino acids long. In DNA form, the CDR3 reads TGTGCCAGTAGTGGAAAGCTGTTTTACAATGAGCAGTTCTTC. Translation: CASSGKLFYNEQFF.

The chain combines TRBV28 with TRBJ2-1; possibly TRBD1 or TRBD2 for D (5 bases each). V lost 2 bases to trimming and J lost 0 bases, with 11 bases between them. This CDR3 region has 16 residues. Germline-derived CDR1 and CDR2 are MDHEN and SYDVKM. The CDR3 region is CASSLEGRRSYNEQFF. CDR3 bases: TGTGCCAGCAGTTTAGAGGGGCGCCGCTCCTACAATGAGCAGTTCTTC.

V is TRBV5-1 and J is TRBJ1-1; D not certain. Germline assignment: CDR1 SGHRS and CDR2 YFSETQ. The CDR3 consists of 14 residues. V lost 0 bases and J 6 bases, leaving 12 bases between the germline ends. CDR3 sequence (DNA): TGCGCCAGCAGCTTGGAGAATGGACTCTCTGAAGCTTTCTTT. Protein sequence: CASSLENGLSEAFF.

The J gene is TRBJ1-1, the V gene TRBV5-1, with TRBD1 matching 8 bases. V shed 4 bases, J shed 3 bases, and the junction held 17 bases outside the gene matches. Germline V lookup: CDR1 SGHRS, CDR2 YFSETQ. This CDR3 region has 18 residues. The CDR3 loop is CASSRKPGQEASDTEAFF. The CDR3 DNA follows: TGCGCCAGCAGCAGGAAACCGGGACAGGAGGCTTCGGACACTGAAGCTTTCTTT.

This clone was counted between two and nine times. The rearrangement links TRBV5-1 to TRBJ1-1; unclear D gene. The CDR3 is 14 amino acids. Trimming pared 3 bases from V and 5 bases from J, leaving 14 bases between. The germline V gene has CDR1 SGHRS and CDR2 YFSETQ. In DNA form, the CDR3 reads TGCGCCAGCAGCTCAACCGTTAGAGGGACTGAAGCTTTCTTT. Residues: CASSSTVRGTEAFF.

This chain joins TRBV11-2 and TRBJ2-3; D might be TRBD2 (5 bases). In germline, CDR1 is SGHAT, CDR2 FQNNGV. The CDR3 is 16 residues long. The germline V and J ends were trimmed by 5 bases and 0 bases, with 15 bases remaining between them. CDR3 residues: CASSKSGGLSTDTQYF. The CDR3 nucleotides read TGTGCCAGCAGCAAATCAGGAGGTCTGAGCACAGATACGCAGTATTTT. The full variable domain, in which reference TRBV11-2 and TRBJ2-3 provide the parts outside the CDR3, is EAGVAQSPRYKIIEKRQSVAFWCNPISGHATLYWYQQILGQGPKLLIQFQNNGVVDDSQLPKDRFSAERLKGVDSTLKIQPAKLEDSAVYLCASSKSGGLSTDTQYFGPGTRLTVL.

DNA for the CDR3: TGTGCCAGCAGCTTCCGGGGAGCAAGCAATCAGCCCCAGCATTTT. Residues: CASSFRGASNQPQHF. The chain combines TRBV5-6 with TRBJ1-5; unclear D gene. The CDR3 extends over 15 amino acids. Trimming shortened V by 2 bases and J by 1 base, and 10 bases separated the two germline ends. Per germline, CDR1 SGHDT and CDR2 YYEEEE.